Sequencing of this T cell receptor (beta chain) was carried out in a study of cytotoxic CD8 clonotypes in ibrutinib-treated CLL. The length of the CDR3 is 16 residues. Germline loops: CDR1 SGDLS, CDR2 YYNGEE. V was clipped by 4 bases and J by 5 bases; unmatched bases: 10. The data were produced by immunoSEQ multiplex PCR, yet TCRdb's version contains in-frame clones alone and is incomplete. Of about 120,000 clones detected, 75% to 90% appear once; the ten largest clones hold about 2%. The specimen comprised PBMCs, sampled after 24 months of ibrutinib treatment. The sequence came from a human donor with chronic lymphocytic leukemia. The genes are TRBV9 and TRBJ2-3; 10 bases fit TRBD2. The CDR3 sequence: CASSPQASGGRDTQYF. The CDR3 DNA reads TGTGCCAGCAGCCCGCAGGCTAGCGGGGGCCGAGATACGCAGTATTTT. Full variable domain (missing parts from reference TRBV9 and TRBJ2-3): DSGVTQTPKHLITATGQRVTLRCSPRSGDLSVYWYQQSLDQGLQFLIQYYNGEERAKGNILERFSAQQFPDLHSELNLSSLELGDSALYFCASSPQASGGRDTQYFGPGTRLTVL.